This T cell receptor beta chain was identified in a study of T cell responses to AZD1222 COVID-19 vaccine. Study-wide points: Receipt of two AZD1222 doses was followed by a rise in Spike-specific TCR breadth and depth.

Only one count was recorded for this clone. Its antigen remains unknown. The CDR3 has 18 amino acids. J gave up 0 bases and V 7 bases, and 11 bases lay outside the gene matches. Per germline, CDR1 ENHRY and CDR2 SYGVKD. Only in-frame clones appear in the TCRdb table, and some are missing; sequencing was by immunoSEQ multiplex PCR. The sample gives 130,000 or so clones, about 90% of which show up once; 1.1% is in the top ten. Specimen: peripheral blood, collected on day 0 of AZD1222 vaccination. The gene calls are TRBV10-3 and TRBJ1-3, with TRBD1 identical over 11 bases. This clonotype was obtained from an adult in good health. The CDR3 region has the DNA TGTGCCATCAAAGGGGACAGGGGGACTAATGGCTCTGGAAACACCATATATTTT. Its protein is CAIKGDRGTNGSGNTIYF.